These 8 T cell receptor beta chains share one sample of origin, sequenced in a study of T cells in Graves' hyperthyroidism and ophthalmopathy. The CDR3 regions of TCR beta were amplified from RNA transcripts. A first-round RT-PCR of the TCR CDR3 used the HTBI primer set. TCRdb itself ran the multiplex PCR reads through MiXCR, one entry per CDR3 protein. The top ten hold around 15% of the sample, which has around 700,000 distinct CDR3 sequences, around 20% seen once. Material: blood. All receptors come from a woman between 50 and 59 years old with Graves' hyperthyroidism that later progressed to Graves' ophthalmopathy.

The table lists this clonotype with many counts. The gene calls are TRBV27 and TRBJ1-2; perhaps TRBD1 as D (6 bases). Germline V CDR1 and CDR2: MNHEY, SMNVEV (reference sequence). V was trimmed by 5 bases and J by 0 bases, leaving 13 bases between them. The CDR3 consists of 15 residues. The CDR3 is CASSPRTAANYGYTF. CDR3 nucleotides: TGTGCCAGCAGTCCCCGGACAGCCGCTAACTATGGCTACACCTTC.

This clonotype occurred a few times. This chain connects TRBV5-8 to TRBJ1-5, with D uncertain. Germline V gene lookup returns CDR1 SGHTS and CDR2 YDEGEE. CDR3 length: 14 amino acids. Deletions cut 5 bases from V and 4 bases from J, with 13 bases between. The CDR3 reads CASRFRGENQPQHF. The CDR3 DNA sequence: TGTGCCAGCAGGTTCCGCGGGGAGAATCAGCCCCAGCATTTT.

This clonotype was observed at least ten times. The chain employs TRBV18 and TRBJ2-1, with 8 bases lining up with TRBD2. V shed 3 bases and J 6 bases; nucleotides not matched to a gene: 7. Germline assignment: CDR1 KGHSH and CDR2 LQKENI. This CDR3 has 15 amino acids. This CDR3 reads CASSPRTSSFNEQFF. The CDR3 DNA follows: TGTGCCAGCTCACCCAGGACTAGCAGTTTCAATGAGCAGTTCTTC.

The gene calls are TRBV6-1 and TRBJ2-6; D remains ambiguous. The CDR3 runs to 14 residues. CDR1 and CDR2 (germline): MNHNS, SASEGT. Trimming pared 3 bases from V and 0 bases from J, leaving 3 bases between. The CDR3 loop is CASSDISGANVLTF. The CDR3 DNA is TGTGCCAGCAGTGACATCTCTGGGGCCAACGTCCTGACTTTC.

This clonotype was recorded many times. The V gene is TRBV20-1, the J gene TRBJ2-3; a possible D gene is TRBD1 (5 bases). The CDR3 extends over 14 amino acids. The V end was cut by 3 bases, the J end by 0 bases, with 10 bases between. CDR1 DFQATT and CDR2 SNEGSKA come from the germline V gene (reference sequence). This CDR3 reads CSARTAPSTDTQYF. The CDR3 DNA reads TGCAGTGCTAGGACAGCTCCTAGCACAGATACGCAGTATTTT.

The table lists this clonotype with many counts. V and J are TRBV7-3 and TRBJ1-1; a possible D gene is TRBD1 (6 bases). CDR3 length: 14 amino acids. The V end was cut by 0 bases, the J end by 7 bases, with 12 bases between. The germline CDR1 and CDR2 sequences are SGHTA and FQGTGA. In nucleotides, the CDR3 is TGTGCCAGCAGCTTAACCGGGGGGCTAGATGAAGCTTTCTTT. Its translation: CASSLTGGLDEAFF.

This chain uses TRBV9 with TRBJ2-6; D is possibly TRBD1 or TRBD2 (5 bases each). Trimming cost V 3 bases and J 1 base, with 8 bases left between them. Germline CDR1 and CDR2: SGDLS and YYNGEE. The CDR3 consists of 15 residues. CDR3 residues: CASSAWGSGANVLTF. The CDR3 bases are TGTGCCAGCAGCGCCTGGGGGTCTGGGGCCAACGTCCTGACTTTC. The full variable domain, with the rest looked up from reference TRBV9 and TRBJ2-6, is DSGVTQTPKHLITATGQRVTLRCSPRSGDLSVYWYQQSLDQGLQFLIQYYNGEERAKGNILERFSAQQFPDLHSELNLSSLELGDSALYFCASSAWGSGANVLTFGAGSRLTVL.

The chain combines TRBV4-1 with TRBJ2-5, with 9 nucleotides matching TRBD1. Trimming took 1 base from V and 4 from J; bases not matched to a gene: 4. This CDR3 has 15 residues. Germline V gene lookup returns CDR1 MGHRA and CDR2 YSYEKL. CDR3 protein: CASSQGTGAGETQYF. The CDR3 nucleotides read TGCGCCAGCAGCCAAGGGACAGGGGCCGGAGAGACCCAGTACTTC.